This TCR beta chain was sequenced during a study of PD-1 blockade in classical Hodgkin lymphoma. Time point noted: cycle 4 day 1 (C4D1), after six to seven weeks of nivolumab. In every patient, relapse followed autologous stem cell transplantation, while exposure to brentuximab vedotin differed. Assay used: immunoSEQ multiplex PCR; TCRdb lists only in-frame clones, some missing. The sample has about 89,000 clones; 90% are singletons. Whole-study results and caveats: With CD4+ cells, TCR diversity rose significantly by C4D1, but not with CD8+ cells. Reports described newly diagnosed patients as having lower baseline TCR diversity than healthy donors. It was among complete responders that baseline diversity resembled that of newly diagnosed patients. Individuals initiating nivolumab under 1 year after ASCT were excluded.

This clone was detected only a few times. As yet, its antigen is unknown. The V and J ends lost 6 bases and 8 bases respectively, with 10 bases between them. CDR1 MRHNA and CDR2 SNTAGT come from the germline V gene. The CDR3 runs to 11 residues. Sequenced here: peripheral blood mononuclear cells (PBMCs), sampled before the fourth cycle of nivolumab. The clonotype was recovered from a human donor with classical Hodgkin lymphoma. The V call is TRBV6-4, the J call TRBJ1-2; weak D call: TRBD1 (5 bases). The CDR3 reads CASRDTWGYTF. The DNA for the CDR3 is TGTGCCAGCAGGGACACCTGGGGCTACACCTTC.